This T cell receptor beta chain is drawn from a study of glioma-infiltrating T cells (TCRdb year 2016). In terms of the full investigation: Sequencing of TCR alpha- and beta-chain repertoires was performed on glioma tissue, on non-neoplastic brain tissue, and on matched peripheral blood mononuclear cells. To gauge divergence between tissue and blood T-cell populations, every tissue-infiltrating repertoire was compared against the peripheral blood repertoire from the same patient. Three low-grade glioma patients, about 8 primary glioblastoma patients and three non-glioma patients contributing non-neoplastic brain tissue were included in the paired cohort.

TCR alpha and beta CDR3 regions were amplified with the iRepertoire nested amplicon-rescue multiplex PCR (arm-PCR) platform from RNA. The input for one-step reverse transcription and amplification was roughly 85-400 ng of tissue mRNA or PBMC total RNA. Following bead purification, Illumina adapters were added by a secondary multiplex PCR, and the libraries were gel-purified between 200 and 400 bp. Libraries carried internal 6-nucleotide barcodes used for demultiplexing. The libraries were sequenced on an Illumina MiSeq using 2x220 or 2x250 nucleotide paired-end reads. The published analysis was carried out like this. FLASH 1.2.11 was used to merge paired reads, and BWA-MEM then aligned the reads to the GRCh37 human genome before TRA and TRB reads were extracted. V and J assignment used an IMGT-derived reference of cassette sequences and CDR3 motifs that included pseudogenes. Reads were translated in three frames, and productive CDR3s were defined as those with a C...FGXG motif and no stop codons. Clonotypes were defined as unique combinations of V-J cassette pair and CDR3 amino acid sequence. Hamming distance filtering was applied to reads, with thresholds set by the sequence error rate of each sample in mapped regions. TCRdb trimmed public reads at Q25 via fastp, called clones via MiXCR and kept in-frame beta chains. Identical CDR3 proteins give one entry, which carries the most common genes and DNA. The V and J calls, along with clone size, are taken from TCRdb and not from the paper's own processing. The sample yields under 150,000 distinct CDR3 sequences; approximately 26% were counted once. The leading ten clones occupy 27% of the sample.

This clonotype was counted at least ten times. The antigen it recognizes is unknown. No qualities accompany the bases; no much larger clone lies one base away. Broad study findings and their caveats: In non-neoplastic patients, VJ-independent divergence between tissue and blood fell below expectation, whereas in all gliomas, and especially in low-grade gliomas, the divergence rose above expectation. Group comparisons rested on small numbers: three non-neoplastic, three low-grade glioma and 7 or 8 glioblastoma patients. Tissue and blood shared very few CDR3 sequences, a result attributed to high CDR3 diversity and limited sampling.

This TCR came from a human donor with low-grade glioma or glioblastoma, undergoing nonglioma brain surgery, or in good health (not recorded which). The sample was glioma tissue, nonneoplastic brain tissue, or PBMCs (not recorded which).

The CDR3 reads as follows: CSARTGDQPQHF. The nucleotides read TGCAGTGCTAGGACAGGGGATCAGCCCCAGCATTTT. The chain links TRBV20-1 with TRBJ1-5; a stretch of 8 junction bases matches TRBD1. CDR1 and CDR2 (DFQATT, SNEGSKA) derive from the germline V gene (reference sequence). The CDR3 goes from the cysteine to the phenylalanine over 12 residues. Just the 36-base CDR3 DNA is kept, in frame starting at base 1. For this chain, trimming is 3 bases at the V end and 5 bases at the J end, and the number of junction bases without a gene match is 0.